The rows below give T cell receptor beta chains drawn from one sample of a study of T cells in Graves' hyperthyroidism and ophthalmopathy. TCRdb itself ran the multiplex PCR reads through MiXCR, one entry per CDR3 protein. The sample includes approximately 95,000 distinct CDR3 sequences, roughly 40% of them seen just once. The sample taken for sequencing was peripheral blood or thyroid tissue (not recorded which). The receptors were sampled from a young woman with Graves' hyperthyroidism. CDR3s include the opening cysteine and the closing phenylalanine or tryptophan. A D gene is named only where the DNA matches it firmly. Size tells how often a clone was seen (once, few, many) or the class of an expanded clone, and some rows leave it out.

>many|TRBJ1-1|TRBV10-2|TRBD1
TGCGCCAGCAGTAGGACAGGTGAGGGGAACACTGAAGCTTTCTTT
CASSRTGEGNTEAFF
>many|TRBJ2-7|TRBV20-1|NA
TGCAGTGCTAGAGATATCGCTAGAACTAAGGTCGAGCAGTACTTC
CSARDIARTKVEQYF
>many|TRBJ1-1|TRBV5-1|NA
TGCGCCAGCAGCCCCGGACAGACTGTGAACACTGAAGCTTTCTTT
CASSPGQTVNTEAFF
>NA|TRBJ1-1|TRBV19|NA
TGTGCCAGCCGACAGGCTATAGACCCTGAAGCTTTCTTT
CASRQAIDPEAFF
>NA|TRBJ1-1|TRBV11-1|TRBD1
TGTGCCAGCAGCCACGGACAGGGGGGAAACACTGAAGCTTTCTTT
CASSHGQGGNTEAFF
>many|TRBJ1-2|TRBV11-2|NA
TGTGCCAGCAGCGGCGGGGGCCCGACGATTAACTATGGCTACACCTTC
CASSGGGPTINYGYTF
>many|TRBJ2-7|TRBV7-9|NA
TGTGCCAGCAGCCCCGACGGGGTTCGAGGACAGTACTTC
CASSPDGVRGQYF
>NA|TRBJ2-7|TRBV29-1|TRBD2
TGCAGCGCTGGGACTAGCGGGAACCAGCAGTACTTC
CSAGTSGNQQYF
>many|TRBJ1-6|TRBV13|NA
TGTGCCAGCAGCCCGACGGGATGGGTTTCACCCCTCCACTTT
CASSPTGWVSPLHF
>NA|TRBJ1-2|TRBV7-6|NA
TGTGCCAGCAGCGAAGGATCCTTC
CASSEGSF
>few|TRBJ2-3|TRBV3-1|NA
TGTGCCAGCAGCCAACACCCACCGGGGGCGAGCACAGATACGCAGTATTTT
CASSQHPPGASTDTQYF
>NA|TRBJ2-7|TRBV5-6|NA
TGTGCCAGCAGTACTCTCAGGGGACAAGCCTACGAGCGGTACTTC
CASSTLRGQAYERYF
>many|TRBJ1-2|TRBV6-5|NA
TGTGCCAGCCAGGGGATTAACTATGGCTACACCTTC
CASQGINYGYTF
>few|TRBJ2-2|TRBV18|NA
TGTGCCAGCTCACCACTCCCCGGGGAGCTGTTTTTT
CASSPLPGELFF
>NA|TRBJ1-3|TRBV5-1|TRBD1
TGCGCCAGCAGCTTTCGGGGGACAGCTGGAGACACCATATATTTT
CASSFRGTAGDTIYF
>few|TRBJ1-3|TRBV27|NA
TGTGCCAGCAGTTTAGGGTCAGCCTCTGGAAACACCATATATTTT
CASSLGSASGNTIYF
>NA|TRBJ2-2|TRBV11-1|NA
TGTGCCCTGGAGCCCCTGAAGAAGAACACCGGGGAGCTGTTTTTT
CALEPLKKNTGELFF
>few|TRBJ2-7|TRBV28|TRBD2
TGTGCCAGCAGTTGCAGATGCGGGAGCTACGAGCAGTACTTC
CASSCRCGSYEQYF
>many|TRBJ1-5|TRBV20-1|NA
TGCAGTGCTGGGAGGGTCGTGGATCAGCCCCAGCATTTT
CSAGRVVDQPQHF
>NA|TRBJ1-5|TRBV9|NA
TGTGCCAGCAGCGTAGGGGGGTTCGAGCCCCAGCATTTT
CASSVGGFEPQHF
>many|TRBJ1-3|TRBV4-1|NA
TGCGCCAGCAGCCAAGATTGGGATGCAGGGACGGACACCATATATTTT
CASSQDWDAGTDTIYF
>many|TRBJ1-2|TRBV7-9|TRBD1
TGTGCCAGCAGCTTAGGAACCGGGACAGGGTATGGCTACACCTTC
CASSLGTGTGYGYTF
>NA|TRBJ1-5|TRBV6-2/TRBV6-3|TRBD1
TGTGCCAGCAAGGACAGGGGGGATAGCAATCAGCCCCAGCATTTT
CASKDRGDSNQPQHF
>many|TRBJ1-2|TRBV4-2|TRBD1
TGTGCCAGCAGCCAAGGCAGGGGGGCTTTTAACTATGGCTACACCTTC
CASSQGRGAFNYGYTF
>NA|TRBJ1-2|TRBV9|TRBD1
TGTGCCAGCAGCCCCAGGACAGGGTTTGGCTATGGCTACACCTTC
CASSPRTGFGYGYTF
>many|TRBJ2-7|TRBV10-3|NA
TGTGCCACCTTCGACCTTAACGCCTACGAGCAGTACTTC
CATFDLNAYEQYF
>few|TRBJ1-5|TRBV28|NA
TGTGCCAGCAGTGGGGGGAGGGACCCCGCTCCTAATCAGCCCCAGCATTTT
CASSGGRDPAPNQPQHF
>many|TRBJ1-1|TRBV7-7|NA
TGTGCTAGCAGCCCCCACCCGGGGGACGCTGAAGCTTTCTTT
CASSPHPGDAEAFF
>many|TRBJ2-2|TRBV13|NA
TGTGCCAGCAGCTTCTGGACAGAATCAATCGACGGGGAGCTGTTTTTT
CASSFWTESIDGELFF
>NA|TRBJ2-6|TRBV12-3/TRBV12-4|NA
TGTGCCAGCAGTTTATTTTTCCCAGTCCTGGCCGGTCCTGGGGCCAACGTCCTGACTTTC
CASSLFFPVLAGPGANVLTF
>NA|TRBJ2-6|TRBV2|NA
TGTGCCAGTCGTGGGTTCTCTGGGGCCAACGTCCTGACTTTC
CASRGFSGANVLTF
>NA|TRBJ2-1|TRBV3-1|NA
TGTGCCAGCAGCCTCCGAGGCTCGAATGAGCAGTTCTTC
CASSLRGSNEQFF
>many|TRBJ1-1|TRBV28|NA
TGTGCCAGCAGCCTCACGCGGATCAACACTGAAGCTTTCTTT
CASSLTRINTEAFF
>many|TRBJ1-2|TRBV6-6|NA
TGTGCCAGCAGGACGTGGATGGGTGGCTACACCTTC
CASRTWMGGYTF
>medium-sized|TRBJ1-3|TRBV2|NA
TGTGCCAGCAGTGATGGTGGGACTCTGGGTGGAAACACCATATATTTT
CASSDGGTLGGNTIYF
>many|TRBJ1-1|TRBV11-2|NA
TGTGCCAGCAGCGGAGGCGGGGCTCCTGAAGCTTTCTTT
CASSGGGAPEAFF
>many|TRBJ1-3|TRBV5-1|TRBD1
TGCGCCAGCAGCGCCGGGACAGGGGCTGGAAACACCATATATTTT
CASSAGTGAGNTIYF
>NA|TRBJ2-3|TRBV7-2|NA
TGCGCCAGCAGCCGGGGCATACAGTATCTAGATACGCAGTATTTT
CASSRGIQYLDTQYF
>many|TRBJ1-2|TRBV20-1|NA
TGCAGTGCTATCCGGGGGGGGGAGGGCTACACCTTC
CSAIRGGEGYTF
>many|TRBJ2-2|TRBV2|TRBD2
TGTGCCAGCAGTCAACTAGCGGGAGGGCGAGACGGGGAGCTGTTTTTT
CASSQLAGGRDGELFF
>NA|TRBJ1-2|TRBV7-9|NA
TGTGCCTGCAGCGTCGAAGGGGGGTTCGGCTACACCTTC
CACSVEGGFGYTF
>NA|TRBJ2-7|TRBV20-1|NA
TGCAGTGCCGGACGGGACACCTACGAGCAGTACTTC
CSAGRDTYEQYF
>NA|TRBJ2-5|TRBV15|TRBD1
TGTGCCACCAGCAGCGCCGGGGACAGGGTCTCAGAGACCCAGTACTTC
CATSSAGDRVSETQYF
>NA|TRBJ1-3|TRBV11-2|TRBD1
TGTGCCAGCAGCCTTAGGACAGGGGTTGGAAACACCATATATTTT
CASSLRTGVGNTIYF
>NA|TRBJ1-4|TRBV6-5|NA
TGTGCCAGCGCCACCGACGGAGGGCAGGGATATGAAAAGCTGTTTTTT
CASATDGGQGYEKLFF
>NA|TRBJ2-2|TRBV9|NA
TGTGCCAGCAGCCAAGAGGTCGCGGGGCTTTCCGGGGAGCTGCTTTTT
CASSQEVAGLSGELLF
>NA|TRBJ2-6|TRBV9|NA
NA
CASSVGQGAGTEAF
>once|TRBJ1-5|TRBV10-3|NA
TGTGCCATCAGTGAGGGGGGGAATCAGCCCCAGCATTTT
CAISEGGNQPQHF
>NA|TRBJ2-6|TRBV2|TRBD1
TGTGCCAGCAGGGGGACAGGGTACTCTGGGGCCAACGTCCTGACTTTC
CASRGTGYSGANVLTF
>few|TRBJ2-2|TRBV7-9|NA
TGTGCCAGCAGGGGTTTTAGGAACACCGGGGAGCTGTTTTTT
CASRGFRNTGELFF
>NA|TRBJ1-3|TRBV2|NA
TGTGCCAGCAGTGGCCCCGGGCATTATTCTGGAAACACCATATATTTT
CASSGPGHYSGNTIYF
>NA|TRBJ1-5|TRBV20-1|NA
TGCAGTGCTAGAGAGGAGGGGAAGTACCAGCATTTT
CSAREEGKYQHF
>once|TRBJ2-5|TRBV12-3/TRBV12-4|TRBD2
TGTGCCAGCAGGGGGGTAGCGGGCCAAGAGACCCAGTACTTC
CASRGVAGQETQYF